This T cell receptor beta chain comes out of a study of cytomegalovirus exposure and HLA in healthy donors. The PCR used 60 Vbeta and 13 Jbeta primers. Profiled with immunoSEQ multiplex PCR; TCRdb holds only in-frame clones, not every one. The top ten clones hold about 4.9% of a sample with approximately 180,000 clones, approximately 80% of them seen once. Germline assignment: CDR1 SNHLY and CDR2 FYNNEI. Trimming removed 2 bases at V and 6 bases at J, with 17 bases between. The length of the CDR3 is 15 residues. In the case of this clone: What it recognizes is unknown.

Study conclusions and caveats: Owing to their indistinguishability, certain V segments, notably TRBV6-2 and TRBV6-3, were excluded. In a later analysis, at a false discovery rate of 0.05, roughly 16,000 TCR beta sequences matched HLA alleles.

Sequencing was carried out using PBMCs. The chain is built from TRBV2 and TRBJ2-7, with D perhaps TRBD2 (5 bases). This TCR was sampled from a man aged 18-30 years in good health and CMV-seronegative. The CDR3 loop is CASSERGPGTIEQYF. The CDR3 nucleotides read TGTGCCAGCAGTGAACGTGGTCCGGGAACCATCGAGCAGTACTTC. The full variable domain, its missing parts supplied by reference TRBV2 and TRBJ2-7, is EPEVTQTPSHQVTQMGQEVILRCVPISNHLYFYWYRQILGQKVEFLVSFYNNEISEKSEIFDDQFSVERPDGSNFTLKIRSTKLEDSAMYFCASSERGPGTIEQYFGPGTRLTVT.